This T cell receptor beta chain was observed in a study of long-term antiretroviral therapy in people with HIV. A v3.0 immunoSEQ assay was performed at survey level. Only in-frame clones appear in the TCRdb table, and some are missing; sequencing was by immunoSEQ multiplex PCR. The sample includes tens of thousands of clones, approximately 86% of them seen just once. Germline lookup yields CDR1 SGHTA and CDR2 FQGNSA. The trim removed 6 bases at V and 8 bases at J, leaving 13 bases unmatched. CDR3 length equals 15 residues. This receptor was taken from a man aged 35-49 years with HIV. This chain connects TRBV7-2 to TRBJ1-5, with 7 bases lining up with TRBD1. This material consisted of unsorted PBMCs, taken 1.6 years after starting antiretroviral therapy. This CDR3 reads CASRLKGTEGEPQHF. DNA of the CDR3: TGTGCCAGCAGACTTAAAGGGACAGAGGGTGAGCCCCAGCATTTT. Supplemented by reference TRBV7-2 and TRBJ1-5, the full variable domain reads GAGVSQSPSNKVTEKGKDVELRCDPISGHTALYWYRQSLGQGLEFLIYFQGNSAPDKSGLPSDRFSAERTGGSVSTLTIQRTQQEDSAVYLCASRLKGTEGEPQHFGDGTRLSIL.